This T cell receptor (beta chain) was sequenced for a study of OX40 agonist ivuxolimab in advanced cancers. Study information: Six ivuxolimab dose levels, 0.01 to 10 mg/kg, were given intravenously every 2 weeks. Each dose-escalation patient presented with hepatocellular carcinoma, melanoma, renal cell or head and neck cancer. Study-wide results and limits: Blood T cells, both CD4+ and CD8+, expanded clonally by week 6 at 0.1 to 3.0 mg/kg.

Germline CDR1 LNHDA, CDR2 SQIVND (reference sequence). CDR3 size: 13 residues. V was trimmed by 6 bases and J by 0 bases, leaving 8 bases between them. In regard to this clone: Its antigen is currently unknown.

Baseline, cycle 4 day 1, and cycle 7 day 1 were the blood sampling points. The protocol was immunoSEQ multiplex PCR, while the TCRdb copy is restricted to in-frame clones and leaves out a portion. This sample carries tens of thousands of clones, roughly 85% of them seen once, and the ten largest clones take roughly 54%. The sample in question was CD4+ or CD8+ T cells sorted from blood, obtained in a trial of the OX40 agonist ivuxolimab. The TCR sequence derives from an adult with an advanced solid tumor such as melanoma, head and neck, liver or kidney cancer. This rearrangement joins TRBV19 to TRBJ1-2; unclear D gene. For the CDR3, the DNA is TGTGCCAGTAGGCAAAGTACTAACTATGGCTACACCTTC. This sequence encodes CASRQSTNYGYTF.